The T cell receptor (beta chain) under discussion was sequenced for a study of CD8 T cells in Susac syndrome. V lost 3 bases to trimming and J lost 0 bases; unmatched junction nucleotides: 8. The CDR3 loop spans 16 amino acids. Germline CDR1 is MGHRA and CDR2 is YSYEKL. Reverse transcription of roughly 0.45 to 1 ug RNA used random hexamers. TCRdb re-derived calls from the immunoSEQ multiplex PCR reads in MiXCR, one entry per CDR3 protein. The repertoire holds fewer than 90,000 distinct CDR3 sequences, with approximately 94% as singletons. This sequence joins TRBV4-1 and TRBJ2-7; TRBD1 matches at 7 bases. The sample comprised CD8+ T cells from PBMCs. The clonotype originates from a human donor with Susac syndrome. The CDR3 DNA follows: TGCGCCAGCAGCCATCCCGGGACAGCAAGCTCCTACGAGCAGTACTTC. It encodes CASSHPGTASSYEQYF.